This TCR beta chain was obtained from a study of PD-1 blockade in mismatch repair-deficient tumors. Measured with immunoSEQ multiplex PCR; TCRdb has only the in-frame clones, and not every one. The sample carries about 68,000 clones, 70% to 85% recorded once. The sample holds one count of this clone. Germline V gives CDR1 MNHEY, CDR2 SMNVEV (reference sequence). The CDR3 totals 15 residues. V trimming: 5 bases; J trimming: 5 bases; junction bases outside the gene matches: 3. Sequenced here: peripheral blood, sampled 2 weeks after starting pembrolizumab. The origin of this receptor is an adult with mismatch repair-deficient cancer. The rearrangement links TRBV27 to TRBJ2-1; 13 nucleotides match TRBD2. CDR3 nucleotides: TGTGCCAGCAGTCTCGGGACTAGCGGGAACAATGAGCAGTTCTTC. Amino acids: CASSLGTSGNNEQFF.